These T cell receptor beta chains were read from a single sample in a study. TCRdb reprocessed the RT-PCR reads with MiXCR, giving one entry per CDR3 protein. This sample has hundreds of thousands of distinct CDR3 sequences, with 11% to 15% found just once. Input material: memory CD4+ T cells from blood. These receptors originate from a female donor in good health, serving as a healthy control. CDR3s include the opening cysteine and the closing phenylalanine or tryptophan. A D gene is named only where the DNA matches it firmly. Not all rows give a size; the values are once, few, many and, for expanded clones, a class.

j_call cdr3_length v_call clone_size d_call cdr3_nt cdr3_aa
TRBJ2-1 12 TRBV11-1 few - TGTGCCAGCAGCCGACAGCGCAATGAGCAGTTCTTC CASSRQRNEQFF
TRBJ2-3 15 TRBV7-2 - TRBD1 TGTGCCAGCAGCTACCAGACAGGGACGGGGAATGAGCAGTATTTT CASSYQTGTGNEQYF
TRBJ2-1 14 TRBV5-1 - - TGCGCCAGCAGCTTGATGGGTTTGGACAATGAGCAGTTCTTC CASSLMGLDNEQFF
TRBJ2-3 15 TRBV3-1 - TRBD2 TGTGCCAGCAGCCCCGGACTAGCGGGAGGGCCCTCAGGGTATTTT CASSPGLAGGPSGYF
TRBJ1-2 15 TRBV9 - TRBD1 TGTGCCAGCAGCACCGACATTACAGGGGCCTATGGCTACACCTTC CASSTDITGAYGYTF
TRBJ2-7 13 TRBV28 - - TGTGCCAGCACTAGAGTGACCCTCTACGAGCAGTACTTC CASTRVTLYEQYF
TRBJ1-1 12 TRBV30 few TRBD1 TGTGCCTGGAACAGGGGGCAGACTGAAGCTTTCTTT CAWNRGQTEAFF
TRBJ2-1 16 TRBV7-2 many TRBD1 TGTGCCAGCAGCAAGGGGACGGGACAGGGCTACAATGAGCAGTTCTTC CASSKGTGQGYNEQFF
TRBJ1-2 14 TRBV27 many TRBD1 TGTGCCAGCAGCAGGGGGCCCCTCGGGTATGGCTACACCTTC CASSRGPLGYGYTF
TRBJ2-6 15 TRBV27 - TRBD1 TGTGCCAGTATGACAGGGGGGGCTGGGGCCAACGTCCTGACTTTC CASMTGGAGANVLTF
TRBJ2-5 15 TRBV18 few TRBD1 TGTGCCAGCTCACCAATGAGGGGGCGAGGGAAGACCCAGTACTTC CASSPMRGRGKTQYF
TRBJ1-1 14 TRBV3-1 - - TGTGCCAGCAGCCAAGTTCCCATACATCGTGAAGCTTTCTTT CASSQVPIHREAFF
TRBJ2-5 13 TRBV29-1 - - TGCAGCGTTGACGGAGGAGGGCAAGAGACCCAGTACTTC CSVDGGGQETQYF
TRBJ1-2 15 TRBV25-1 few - TGTGCCAGCAGTGCGTCGGGGGGAAGTGGCTATGGCTGCACCTTC CASSASGGSGYGCTF
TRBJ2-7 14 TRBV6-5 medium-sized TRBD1 TGTGCCAGCAGTTACGACAGGGGGGTTGACGAGCAGTACTTC CASSYDRGVDEQYF
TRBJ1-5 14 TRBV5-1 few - TGCGCCAGCAGCTTGTACGGGGCCAGTCAGCCCCAGCATTTT CASSLYGASQPQHF
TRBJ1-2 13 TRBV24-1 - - TGTGCCACCAGTGACCCGGCTCGTGACAGGCCGACCTTC CATSDPARDRPTF
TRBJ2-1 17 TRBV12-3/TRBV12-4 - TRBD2 TGTGCCAGCAGTCCGCCTACTCTAGCGGGGGGGGGTAATGAGCAGTTCTTC CASSPPTLAGGGNEQFF
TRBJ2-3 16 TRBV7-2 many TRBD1 TGTGCCAGCAGTACCCAGGGGGCTTTAAGCACAGATACGCAGTATTTT CASSTQGALSTDTQYF
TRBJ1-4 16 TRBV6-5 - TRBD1 TGTGCCAGCAGTAAACTAACAGGGGCCGGTAATGAAAAACTGTTTTTT CASSKLTGAGNEKLFF
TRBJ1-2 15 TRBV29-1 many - TGCAGCGTAGACTCCCTTCACAGGGACGACTATGGCTACACCTTC CSVDSLHRDDYGYTF
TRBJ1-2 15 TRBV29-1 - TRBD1 TGCAGCGTTCCCGGGACAGGGGGCCTTAACTATGGCTACACCTTC CSVPGTGGLNYGYTF
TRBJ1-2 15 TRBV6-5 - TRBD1 TGTGCCAGCAGTATTCGACAGGGGGCAACTTATGGCTACACCTTC CASSIRQGATYGYTF
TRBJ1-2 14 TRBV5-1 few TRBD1 TGCGCCAGCAGCATACAGGGACAGGGAAATGGCTACACCTTC CASSIQGQGNGYTF
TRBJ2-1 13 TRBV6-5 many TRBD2 TGTGCCAGCAGGATGATGGGACTAGCGGGACTGTTCTTC CASRMMGLAGLFF
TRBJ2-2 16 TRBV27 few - TGTGCCAGCAGTACACTCTTCAGGGGCGAGACCGGGGAGCTGTTTTTT CASSTLFRGETGELFF
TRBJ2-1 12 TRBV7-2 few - TGTGCCAGCAGCTTAGCTTGGGGTGAGCAGTTCTTC CASSLAWGEQFF
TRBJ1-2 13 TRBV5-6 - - TGTGCCAGCAGCACGGGAAAGGTCTATGGCTACACCTTC CASSTGKVYGYTF
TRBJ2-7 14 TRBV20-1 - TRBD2 TGCAGTGCTAGTCCACCTAGCGGGAGCTACGAGCAGTACTTC CSASPPSGSYEQYF
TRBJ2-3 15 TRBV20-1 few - TGCAGTGCTAGAGATTGGGCGGAGAGCACAGATACGCAGTATTTT CSARDWAESTDTQYF
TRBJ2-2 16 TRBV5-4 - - TGTGCCAGCAGCCCTGACCCCGCTGCGAACACCGGGGAGCTGTTTTTT CASSPDPAANTGELFF
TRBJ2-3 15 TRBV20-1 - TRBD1 TGCAGTGCTAGAACAGGACAGGGACGGCCAGATACGCAGTATTTT CSARTGQGRPDTQYF
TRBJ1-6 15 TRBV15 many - TGTGCCACCAGCAGAGATCAGGGTTATAATTCACCCCTCCACTTT CATSRDQGYNSPLHF
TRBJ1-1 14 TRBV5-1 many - TGCGCCAGCCAGTCCTACACGGGGGACACTGAAGCTTTCTTT CASQSYTGDTEAFF
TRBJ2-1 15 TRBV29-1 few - TGCAGCGTTGAAGGGGGCGGGGTATCCTACAATGAGCAGTTCTTC CSVEGGGVSYNEQFF
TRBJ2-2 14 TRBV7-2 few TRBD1 TGTGCCAGCAGCTCGCGACAGGGGAGCGGGGAGCTGTTTTTT CASSSRQGSGELFF
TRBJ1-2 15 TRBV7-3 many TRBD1 TGTGCCAGCAGCTTAGGGACAGGGGTTAACTATGGCTACACCTTC CASSLGTGVNYGYTF
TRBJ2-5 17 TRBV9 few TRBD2 TGTGCCAGCAGCGTATCCCGACTAGCGGGAGGGCAAGAGACCCAGTACTTC CASSVSRLAGGQETQYF
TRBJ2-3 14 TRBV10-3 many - TGTGCCATCAGTGATAGGGGAACCACAGATACGCAGTATTTT CAISDRGTTDTQYF
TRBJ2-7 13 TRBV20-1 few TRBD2 TGCAGTGCTGATAGCGGGAGGGGCTTCGAGCAGTACTTC CSADSGRGFEQYF
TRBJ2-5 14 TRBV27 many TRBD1 TGTGCCAGCAGTAAACAGGGGGGACAAGAGACCCAGTACTTC CASSKQGGQETQYF
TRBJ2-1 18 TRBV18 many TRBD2 TGTGCCAGCTCACCGCTCCCGGGACTAGCGGGCGCCTACAATGAGCAGTTCTTC CASSPLPGLAGAYNEQFF
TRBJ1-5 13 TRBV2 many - TGTGCCAGCAGTGAAGGAGGACGACAGCCCCAGCATTTT CASSEGGRQPQHF
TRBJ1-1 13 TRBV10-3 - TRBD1 TGTGCCATCAGTGATAAGGGGGCGGTTGAAGCTTTCTTT CAISDKGAVEAFF
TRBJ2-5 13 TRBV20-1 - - TGCAGTAGATTCGGGACGACACAAGAGACCCAGTACTTC CSRFGTTQETQYF
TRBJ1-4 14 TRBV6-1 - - TGTGCCAGCATCCCAGGGACGACAAGGGAAAAACTGTTTTTT CASIPGTTREKLFF
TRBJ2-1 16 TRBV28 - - TGTGCCAGCAGTTCCCGGGTGTCAACTAACAACAATGAGCAGTTCTTC CASSSRVSTNNNEQFF
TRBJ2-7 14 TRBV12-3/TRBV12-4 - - TGTGCCAGCAGTTTAGGGGCCAATGCCTACGAGCAGTACTTC CASSLGANAYEQYF
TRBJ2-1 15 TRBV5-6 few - TGTGCCAGCAGCTCCACAAAAGGTGTGTGGGGTGAGCAGTTCTTC CASSSTKGVWGEQFF
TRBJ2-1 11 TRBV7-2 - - TGTGCCAGCAGCCGCCGCGATGAGCAGTTCTTC CASSRRDEQFF
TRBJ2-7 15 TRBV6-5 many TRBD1 TGTGCCAGCAGAAAAAGGGGGCAGGGGGCCTACGAGCAGTACTTC CASRKRGQGAYEQYF
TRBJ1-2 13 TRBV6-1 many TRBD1 TGTGCCAGCAGTGAGGACAGGGTCGGCGGCTACACCTTC CASSEDRVGGYTF
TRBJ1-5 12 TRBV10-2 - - TGCGCCAGCAGTGACGACGTAGGGCCCCAGCATTTT CASSDDVGPQHF
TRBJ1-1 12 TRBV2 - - TGTGCCAGCACAACCTCAGGTGAGGAAGCTTTCTTT CASTTSGEEAFF